Following are 19 T cell receptor beta chains from one sample sequenced in a study of blood T cell repertoires in COVID-19. The method was immunoSEQ multiplex PCR; TCRdb's version includes in-frame clones alone and lacks a portion of them. The sample includes 200,000 or so clones, 90% to 95% of them seen just once. Sequencing input: peripheral blood. These receptors all come from a man between 60 and 75 years old with COVID-19, enrolled during active disease.

The chain carries TRBV3-1 (or the pseudogene TRBV3-2) and TRBJ2-7; 8 bases line up with TRBD2. The CDR3 sequence is 16 residues long. V lost 1 base, J lost 5 bases, and 10 bases stayed unmatched. Germline lookup yields CDR1 LGHDT and CDR2 YNNKEL (reference sequence). The CDR3 DNA follows: TGTGCCAGCAGCCAAGTTCTGACTAGCGTCCCCCACGAGCAGTACTTC. This encodes CASSQVLTSVPHEQYF.

The V gene is TRBV18, the J gene TRBJ1-2, with TRBD1 as a possible D gene (6 bases). V lost 3 bases and J lost 1, with 15 bases in between. Germline values: CDR1 KGHSH, CDR2 LQKENI. This CDR3 comprises 16 residues. The CDR3 DNA reads as TGTGCCAGCTCACCTTCCCCAGACAGGAATAACTATGGCTACACCTTC. Its translation: CASSPSPDRNNYGYTF.

The chain joins TRBV6-1 to TRBJ2-7, with D possibly being TRBD1 (5 bases). Germline V CDR1 and CDR2: MNHNS, SASEGT. The length of the CDR3 is 14 residues. V lost 3 bases to trimming and J lost 3 bases, with 12 bases between them. DNA of the CDR3: TGTGCCAGCAGTGAGGCAGGGAATCGCTACGAGCAGTACTTC. This sequence encodes CASSEAGNRYEQYF.

The rearrangement links TRBV19 to TRBJ1-3; D gene unclear. This CDR3 region has 17 residues. Looked up from germline, CDR1 is LNHDA and CDR2 is SQIVND (reference sequence). Trimming shortened V by 1 base and J by 0 bases, and 13 bases separated the two germline ends. The CDR3 DNA is TGTGCCAGTAGTATAGGACTTATTACCGTCTCTGGAAACACCATATATTTT. Translated: CASSIGLITVSGNTIYF.

V and J are TRBV3-1 (or the pseudogene TRBV3-2) and TRBJ1-1; D is undetermined. This CDR3 is 14 amino acids long. V shed 5 bases and J shed 1 base, with 11 bases lying between them. The germline CDR1 and CDR2 sequences are LGHDT and YNNKEL (reference sequence). CDR3 region: CASSAGGKNTEAFF. CDR3 sequence (DNA): TGTGCCAGCAGCGCGGGCGGCAAGAACACTGAAGCTTTCTTT.

This clone was seen more than once but under ten times. This chain connects TRBV28 to TRBJ1-6, with TRBD1 matching 10 bases. The CDR3 sequence is 17 residues long. Germline CDR1 MDHEN, CDR2 SYDVKM. After removal of 1 base from V and 2 bases from J, the junction contained 2 bases not matched to a gene. The DNA of the CDR3 is TGTGCCAGCAGTTTATACGGACAGGGGGCCTATAATTCACCCCTCCACTTT. It is translated as CASSLYGQGAYNSPLHF. The full variable domain, rest sourced from reference TRBV28 and TRBJ1-6, is DVKVTQSSRYLVKRTGEKVFLECVQDMDHENMFWYRQDPGLGLRLIYFSYDVKMKEKGDIPEGYSVSREKKERFSLILESASTNQTSMYLCASSLYGQGAYNSPLHFGNGTRLTVT.

DNA for the CDR3: TGTGCCAGCAGCCTTGGGACAGGGGAAGCTTTCTTT. Translating it yields CASSLGTGEAFF. The rearrangement joins TRBV5-4 to TRBJ1-1; 9 bases fit TRBD1. V shed 4 bases and J 8 bases; nucleotides not matched to a gene: 3. This CDR3 spans 12 amino acids. Germline V gene lookup returns CDR1 SGHNT and CDR2 YYREEE (reference sequence).

The chain recombines TRBV15 with TRBJ2-1, with 12 bases that match TRBD2. Losses at the gene ends were 0 bases for V and 1 base for J; bases not matched to a gene: 4. The CDR3 is made up of 18 amino acids. CDR1 is LNHNV, CDR2 YYDKDF, per germline (reference sequence). CDR3 DNA sequence: TGTGCCACCAGCAGAGATTCCCTAGCGGGGGGGTCCTACAATGAGCAGTTCTTC. It is translated as CATSRDSLAGGSYNEQFF.

V usage is TRBV14 and J usage is TRBJ2-7, with 9 bases lining up with TRBD2. V lost 0 bases, J lost 0 bases, and 6 bases stayed unmatched. The V gene's germline CDR1 is SGHDN and CDR2 FVKESK. The CDR3 has 17 residues. CDR3 amino acids: CASSQERLAGFSYEQYF. DNA of the CDR3: TGTGCCAGCAGCCAAGAGCGGCTAGCGGGATTCTCCTACGAGCAGTACTTC.

V and J are TRBV5-1 and TRBJ1-1; TRBD1 matches 7 bases. The CDR3 runs to 14 residues. Germline V gene sequence: CDR1 SGHRS, CDR2 YFSETQ. V lost 3 bases, J lost 0 bases, and 2 bases stayed unmatched. CDR3 sequence: CASSWTGLNTEAFF. The CDR3 DNA reads as TGCGCCAGCAGCTGGACAGGATTGAACACTGAAGCTTTCTTT.

This rearrangement joins TRBV18 to TRBJ2-7; D remains ambiguous. The CDR3 runs to 14 residues. The V gene lost 3 bases and the J gene lost 0 bases, with 9 bases spanning the gap. CDR1 is KGHSH and CDR2 is LQKENI in the germline V gene. The DNA for the CDR3 is TGTGCCAGCTCACCGCCGAGTAGCTCCTACGAGCAGTACTTC. Translated: CASSPPSSSYEQYF. The full variable domain, its missing parts supplied by reference TRBV18 and TRBJ2-7, is NAGVMQNPRHLVRRRGQEARLRCSPMKGHSHVYWYRQLPEEGLKFMVYLQKENIIDESGMPKERFSAEFPKEGPSILRIQQVVRGDSAAYFCASSPPSSSYEQYFGPGTRLTVT.

This clone was picked up a small number of times. The genes are TRBV19 and TRBJ1-6; 7 nucleotides agree with TRBD1. The trim removed 6 bases at V and 7 bases at J, leaving 9 bases unmatched. This CDR3 contains 15 residues. Germline V CDR1 and CDR2: LNHDA, SQIVND (reference sequence). CDR3 nucleotide sequence: TGTGCCAGTAGCCCCGACAGGGCGACCAATTCACCCCTCCACTTT. This gives the protein CASSPDRATNSPLHF.

The gene calls are TRBV3-1 (or the pseudogene TRBV3-2) and TRBJ2-2, with TRBD1 identical over 7 bases. Unmatched junction bases numbered 3, after V lost 4 bases and J lost 4 bases. CDR3 size: 14 residues. The germline V gene has CDR1 LGHDT and CDR2 YNNKEL (reference sequence). The CDR3 DNA follows: TGTGCCAGCAGCCCGAGGGACAGCACCGGGGAGCTGTTTTTT. It specifies CASSPRDSTGELFF.

V usage is TRBV5-5 and J usage is TRBJ2-4; 8 bases are a match to TRBD1. The CDR3 extends over 11 amino acids. The junction had 1 base not matched to a gene; V was cut back by 0 bases and J by 14 bases. CDR1 and CDR2 from the germline V gene are SGHKS and YYEKEE (reference sequence). The CDR3 DNA reads TGTGCCAGCAGCTTGGACAGGGGGGAGTACTTC. Its translation: CASSLDRGEYF.

This clone was detected only a few times. V usage is TRBV4-1 and J usage is TRBJ2-7, with a possible D match to TRBD1 (5 bases). This CDR3 is built from 16 residues. Germline values: CDR1 MGHRA, CDR2 YSYEKL. The V and J ends lost 4 bases and 2 bases respectively, with 18 bases between them. The DNA of the CDR3 is TGCGCCAGCAGCCTAAGGGAACAGGATCCGCCCTACGAGCAGTACTTC. Translated, it gives CASSLREQDPPYEQYF.

The CDR3 loop is CASSLGPTGDGYTF. CDR3 in DNA: TGCGCCAGCAGCTTGGGGCCGACAGGGGATGGCTACACCTTC. This chain links TRBV5-1 with TRBJ1-2; 8 nucleotides align to TRBD1. V lost 0 bases, J lost 6 bases, and 4 bases stayed unmatched. Germline V CDR1 and CDR2: SGHRS, YFSETQ. The CDR3 is 14 residues long.

The DNA for the CDR3 is TGCGCCAGCAGTGAGTGGGGTTTAGGGACTAGCAGCTACGAGCAGTACTTC. Its protein is CASSEWGLGTSSYEQYF. The rearrangement joins TRBV10-2 to TRBJ2-7; TRBD2 aligns across 9 bases. The V gene end was trimmed by 1 base and the J gene end by 3 bases; junction bases not matched to a gene: 10. The CDR3 covers 17 residues. The germline V gene encodes CDR1 WSHSY and CDR2 SAAADI.

V gene TRBV14 combines with J gene TRBJ2-7; the D gene is possibly TRBD1 (5 bases). Germline lookup yields CDR1 SGHDN and CDR2 FVKESK. Trimming pared 2 bases from V and 4 bases from J, leaving 9 bases between. The CDR3 totals 13 residues. The CDR3 loop is CASSQPQVYEQYF. The CDR3 region has the DNA TGTGCCAGCAGCCAACCACAGGTGTACGAGCAGTACTTC.

V gene TRBV19 combines with J gene TRBJ1-1; 7 bases are shared with TRBD1. J was trimmed by 5 bases and V by 0 bases; bases with no gene match: 6. The CDR3 is 15 residues long. Germline lookup yields CDR1 LNHDA and CDR2 SQIVND (reference sequence). The CDR3 loop reads CASSIDKGAGTEAFF. CDR3 DNA sequence: TGTGCCAGTAGTATAGATAAGGGGGCAGGGACTGAAGCTTTCTTT.